The present entry profiles one T cell receptor (beta chain) with its context. This record belongs to a study of T cell responses to AZD1222 COVID-19 vaccine. Trimming stripped 3 bases from V and 10 bases from J, with 19 bases between. The CDR3 consists of 15 residues. Germline V CDR1 and CDR2: SGHAT, FQNNGV. Assay: immunoSEQ multiplex PCR; the TCRdb copy retains only in-frame clones and omits some. In the table there are roughly 160,000 clones, about 90% of which are singletons. The chain uses TRBV11-2 and TRBJ1-5, with D perhaps TRBD1 (5 bases). The receptor was isolated from an adult in good health. The source material was peripheral blood, sampled on day 0 of AZD1222 vaccination. CDR3 amino acids: CASSFEGRGKTPQHF. The CDR3, as DNA: TGTGCCAGCAGCTTCGAGGGGAGGGGAAAGACCCCCCAGCATTTT. Filled out from reference TRBV11-2 and TRBJ1-5, the complete variable domain reads EAGVAQSPRYKIIEKRQSVAFWCNPISGHATLYWYQQILGQGPKLLIQFQNNGVVDDSQLPKDRFSAERLKGVDSTLKIQPAKLEDSAVYLCASSFEGRGKTPQHFGDGTRLSIL.